This T cell receptor beta chain derives from a study of blood T cell repertoires in COVID-19. Whole-study context: The United States, Italy and Spain were the sources of the acute and convalescent COVID-19 samples. PBMCs, B-cell-depleted T cells, or T cells provided the cDNA or gDNA that made up the material.

In the authors' methods: Reference gene primer amplification gave estimated nucleated cell counts. Measured with immunoSEQ multiplex PCR; TCRdb has only the in-frame clones, and not every one. Clone size and V and J calls were adopted from that table, with D and trimming inferred from the DNA. The sample includes around 400,000 clones, 89% of them seen just once. The sequencing sample was made of peripheral blood. This TCR derives from a man aged 40-49 years with acute or convalescent COVID-19.

The CDR3 DNA reads TGTGCCAGCAGTGAGTCTGTCGGCAGGGGGAACACTGAAGCTTTCTTT. It specifies CASSESVGRGNTEAFF. The gene calls are TRBV2 and TRBJ1-1; the D gene is possibly TRBD1 (6 bases). V lost 3 bases to trimming and J lost 1 base, with 15 bases between them. Germline V gives CDR1 SNHLY, CDR2 FYNNEI. The CDR3 runs 16 residues.